These T cell receptor beta chains were read from a single sample in a study of shared T cell receptors in the human thymus. Measured with immunoSEQ multiplex PCR; TCRdb has only the in-frame clones, and not every one. The sample lists about 660,000 clones; roughly 86% were seen once. These same records also appear under a second study, on human thymus T cells.

The specimen was thymocytes. The receptors shown here come from a boy under two years old with a congenital heart defect. CDR3s include the opening cysteine and the closing phenylalanine or tryptophan. The D gene is left open where the match is weak. Clone size is given for some rows only: seen once, a few or many times, or a class if the clone is expanded.

clone_size d_call j_call v_call cdr3_aa cdr3_nt
- - TRBJ2-7 TRBV20-1 CSARLSEQYF TGCAGTGCTAGACTCAGCGAGCAGTACTTC
- - TRBJ1-6 TRBV30 CAWSFGSYNSPLHF TGTGCCTGGAGTTTCGGCTCCTATAATTCACCCCTCCACTTT
- - TRBJ2-4 TRBV5-1 CASSNSDQGNIQYF TGCGCCAGCAGCAACTCGGATCAGGGAAACATTCAGTACTTC
- TRBD1 TRBJ1-2 TRBV19 CATSITGGDYGYTF TGTGCCACCTCTATTACAGGGGGCGACTATGGCTACACCTTC
- TRBD1 TRBJ2-1 TRBV5-1 CASSSPTGDNEQFF TGCGCCAGCAGCTCGCCGACAGGGGACAATGAGCAGTTCTTC
- - TRBJ1-5 TRBV20-1 CSATGNQPQHF TGCAGTGCAACAGGGAATCAGCCCCAGCATTTT
- - TRBJ2-2 TRBV2 CASRSTSTGELFF TGTGCCAGCAGATCAACGAGCACCGGGGAGCTGTTTTTT
- TRBD1 TRBJ1-5 TRBV18 CASSLETGNQPQHF TGTGCCAGCTCACTGGAGACAGGGAATCAGCCCCAGCATTTT
- TRBD1 TRBJ1-5 TRBV7-8 CASSPRTGWTQPQHF TGTGCCAGCAGCCCAAGGACAGGGTGGACTCAGCCCCAGCATTTT
- TRBD1 TRBJ2-3 TRBV28 CASRGMTGGHSTDTQYF TGTGCCAGCAGGGGCATGACAGGGGGGCATAGCACAGATACGCAGTATTTT
- - TRBJ1-1 TRBV27 CASRETGNTEAFF TGTGCCAGCAGAGAGACAGGGAACACTGAAGCTTTCTTT
- - TRBJ1-1 TRBV6-5 CASRVGQMNTEAFF TGTGCCAGCAGGGTCGGACAGATGAACACTGAAGCTTTCTTT
once - TRBJ2-7 TRBV6-1 CASSEDGGTYEQYF TGTGCCAGCAGTGAAGACGGGGGGACATATGAGCAGTACTTC
- - TRBJ2-1 TRBV2 CASSEKASGTYNEQFF TGTGCCAGCAGTGAAAAGGCGTCGGGGACTTACAATGAGCAGTTCTTC
- - TRBJ2-1 TRBV11-2 CASSLGLDAYNEQFF TGTGCCAGCAGCTTAGGACTAGACGCCTACAATGAGCAGTTCTTC
once TRBD1 TRBJ1-1 TRBV10-1 CASRRTGEAFF TGCGCCAGCAGACGGACAGGTGAAGCTTTCTTT
- TRBD1 TRBJ2-7 TRBV5-6 CASSIAPGQVNYEQYF TGTGCCAGCAGCATCGCACCGGGACAGGTCAACTACGAGCAGTACTTC
- - TRBJ1-2 TRBV18 CASSPGRGIWGYTF TGTGCCAGCTCACCTGGCAGGGGAATTTGGGGCTACACCTTC
- TRBD2 TRBJ2-7 TRBV7-9 CASSLSREHEQYF TGTGCCAGCAGCTTATCGCGGGAGCACGAGCAGTACTTC
few - TRBJ1-1 TRBV19 CASSIDRMNTEAFF TGTGCCAGTAGTATTGACAGGATGAACACTGAAGCTTTCTTT
few TRBD2 TRBJ2-6 TRBV6-6 CASSSGGPGANVLTF TGTGCCAGCAGTTCGGGGGGACCTGGGGCCAACGTCCTGACTTTC
- - TRBJ2-2 TRBV9 CASSLNSRGNTGELFF TGTGCCAGCAGCCTCAACAGCCGGGGGAACACCGGGGAGCTGTTTTTT
once - TRBJ2-1 TRBV19 CASSPVTGRNGEQFF TGTGCCAGTAGCCCGGTGACAGGGAGGAATGGGGAGCAGTTCTTC
- - TRBJ2-7 TRBV27 CASRSPRQSSYEQYF TGTGCCAGCCGGTCTCCCCGACAGTCCTCCTACGAGCAGTACTTC
- - TRBJ2-1 TRBV28 CASSLGPGDGKGSYNEQFF TGTGCCAGCAGTTTAGGCCCAGGGGACGGCAAGGGCTCCTACAATGAGCAGTTCTTC
- - TRBJ2-7 TRBV11-2 CASSGNSRDIF TGTGCCAGCAGCGGGAACTCCCGGGATATCTTC
few - TRBJ1-6 TRBV5-6 CASSPRRQGHNSPLHF TGTGCCAGCAGCCCCCGGCGGCAGGGGCATAATTCACCCCTCCACTTT
few TRBD1 TRBJ2-3 TRBV6-5 CASSQDRGRDTQYF TGTGCCAGCAGTCAGGACAGGGGTAGGGATACGCAGTATTTT
- TRBD1 TRBJ2-7 TRBV4-1 CASSQDLLRDRGYEQYF TGCGCCAGCAGCCAAGATCTGCTGCGGGACAGGGGCTACGAGCAGTACTTC
- - TRBJ1-6 TRBV7-4 CASSLGGGLALHF TGTGCCAGCAGCTTGGGTGGGGGGTTAGCCCTCCACTTT
- TRBD1 TRBJ1-1 TRBV27 CASPGQGRMNTEAFF TGTGCCAGCCCGGGACAGGGGCGCATGAACACTGAAGCTTTCTTT
- TRBD1 TRBJ1-1 TRBV6-5 CASSYGQDNTEAFF TGTGCCAGCAGTTATGGACAGGATAACACTGAAGCTTTCTTT
once - TRBJ2-2 TRBV19 CASRGGASPPGELFF TGTGCCAGTAGGGGGGGGGCCAGCCCGCCCGGGGAGCTGTTTTTT
once - TRBJ1-1 TRBV28 CASNKRRELMNTEAFF TGTGCCAGCAATAAAAGAAGGGAGCTTATGAACACTGAAGCTTTCTTT
- TRBD2 TRBJ2-3 TRBV14 CASSQDPSGAPDTQYF TGTGCCAGCAGCCAAGACCCTAGCGGGGCCCCAGATACGCAGTATTTT
- TRBD1 TRBJ1-6 TRBV5-6 CASSLEAGRGWPYGSPLHF TGTGCCAGCAGCTTGGAGGCTGGCAGGGGGTGGCCTTATGGTTCACCCCTCCACTTT
- TRBD2 TRBJ2-3 TRBV30 CAWSVERGGLASPTDTQYF TGTGCCTGGAGTGTGGAGCGGGGGGGCCTCGCGTCGCCCACAGATACGCAGTATTTT